A selection of T cell receptor beta chains follows, all from one sample in a study of OX40 agonist ivuxolimab in advanced cancers. Data came from immunoSEQ multiplex PCR; TCRdb stores just in-frame clones and leaves some out. The sample consists of approximately 70,000 clones, approximately 84% of them appearing once. Here the sequenced sample was CD4+ or CD8+ T cells sorted from blood, taken in a trial of the OX40 agonist ivuxolimab. The receptor set was obtained from an adult with an advanced solid tumor such as melanoma, head and neck, liver or kidney cancer. The CDR3 runs from the conserved cysteine through the conserved F or W. The D gene is left open where the match is weak. A row's size may be missing; if present it is once, few, many or a size class.

V gene	D gene	CDR3 length	J gene	clone size	CDR3 DNA	CDR3 protein
TRBV5-8	.	15	TRBJ2-3	.	TGTGCCAGCAGCACCGGCGATAGTGGGACAGATACGCAGTATTTT	CASSTGDSGTDTQYF
TRBV18	.	15	TRBJ2-7	.	TGTGCCAGCTCACCGGGAGGTACGGGTACCTACGAGCAGTACTTC	CASSPGGTGTYEQYF
TRBV6-1	.	14	TRBJ1-5	.	TGTGCCAGCAACTTACCGGGCCCGAATCAGCCCCAGCATTTT	CASNLPGPNQPQHF
TRBV5-1	TRBD2	16	TRBJ2-2	.	TGCGCCAGCAGCTCTAGCGGGAGGGCCAACACCGGGGAGCTGTTTTTT	CASSSSGRANTGELFF
TRBV29-1	.	13	TRBJ2-1	.	TGCAGCGTTGCTCCGGGACCCAACAATGAGCAGTTCTTC	CSVAPGPNNEQFF
TRBV29-1	TRBD1	12	TRBJ2-7	.	TGCAGCGTTAGGGACAGGGGATACGAGCAGTACTTC	CSVRDRGYEQYF
TRBV5-6	.	13	TRBJ1-2	.	TGTGCCAGCAGCTTCCCACTTAACTATGGCTACACCTTC	CASSFPLNYGYTF
TRBV4-1	TRBD2	19	TRBJ2-1	few	TGCGCCAGCAGCCAAGATAGGACTAGCGGACTCCTCTCCTACAATGAGCAGTTCTTC	CASSQDRTSGLLSYNEQFF
TRBV11-2	.	15	TRBJ1-1	.	TGTGCCAGCAGCCCAACCGGGAAGTTGAACACTGAAGCTTTCTTT	CASSPTGKLNTEAFF
TRBV6-1	TRBD2	13	TRBJ2-7	few	TGTGCCACGGGACTAGCTCTAGGGTACGAGCAGTACTTC	CATGLALGYEQYF
TRBV6-1	TRBD1	13	TRBJ1-4	.	TGTGCCAGCAGTGGAGGGACAGACGAAAAACTGTTTTTT	CASSGGTDEKLFF
TRBV6-1	.	12	TRBJ2-7	.	TGTGCCAGCAGTTGGGACCTCTACGAGCAGTACTTC	CASSWDLYEQYF
TRBV6-5	TRBD1	13	TRBJ1-2	.	TGTGCCAGCAGGCCGCAGGGGGCTGGTGGCTACACCTTC	CASRPQGAGGYTF
TRBV5-4	.	14	TRBJ2-5	.	TGTGCCAGCAGCTTGGCGTGGACAGAAGAGACCCAGTACTTC	CASSLAWTEETQYF
TRBV10-3	.	14	TRBJ2-7	.	TGTGCCATCAGTGACCAGGGAGGCTCCTACGAGCAGTACTTC	CAISDQGGSYEQYF
TRBV20-1	.	11	TRBJ1-1	few	TGCAGAGGACAAACGAACACTGAAGCTTTCTTT	CRGQTNTEAFF
TRBV15	.	13	TRBJ2-7	.	TGTGCCACCAATTCGGGAACAGACTACGAGCAGTACTTC	CATNSGTDYEQYF
TRBV6-5	.	13	TRBJ1-2	.	TGTGCCAGCAGACCCATCGGACAGCCCGGCTACACCTTC	CASRPIGQPGYTF
TRBV6-1	TRBD1	15	TRBJ1-4	.	TGTGCCAGCAGGGAGGACAGGGAAACTAATGAAAAACTGTTTTTT	CASREDRETNEKLFF
TRBV5-1	TRBD1	15	TRBJ1-1	few	TGCGCCAGCAGCTCCGGGACAGAGGCTAACACTGAAGCTTTCTTT	CASSSGTEANTEAFF
TRBV27	TRBD2	16	TRBJ2-1	.	TGTGCCAGCAGTTCCGAGGGACTAGCGGGAGTCGGTGAGCAGTTCTTC	CASSSEGLAGVGEQFF
TRBV21-1	.	13	TRBJ2-5	once	TGTGCCAGCAGTGGGGTGGCCCAAGAGACCCAGTACTTC	CASSGVAQETQYF
TRBV5-1	TRBD2	15	TRBJ2-7	.	TGCGCCAGCAGAAGAACAGCGGGAATCTCCTACGAGCAGTACTTC	CASRRTAGISYEQYF
TRBV15	TRBD2	16	TRBJ2-1	.	TGTGCCACCAGCCGATATTTGGTAGCGGGAGGGGGGGAGCAGTTCTTC	CATSRYLVAGGGEQFF
TRBV7-2	TRBD2	14	TRBJ2-5	.	TGTGCCAGCAGCCTTGGCGGGAGGATAGAGACCCAGTACTTC	CASSLGGRIETQYF
TRBV7-9	.	14	TRBJ2-2	.	TGTGCCAGCAGCGACAGGATGAACACCGGGGAGCTGTTTTTT	CASSDRMNTGELFF
TRBV19	.	17	TRBJ2-1	.	TGTGCCAGTAGGGGCTGGAAGCGGGCGAGCTCCTACAATGAGCAGTTCTTC	CASRGWKRASSYNEQFF
TRBV5-1	.	19	TRBJ1-2	.	TGCGCCAGCAGCTTGGGGTACCTGGAGGACAACAAGGTGAGCTATGGCTACACCTTC	CASSLGYLEDNKVSYGYTF
TRBV11-3	TRBD1	13	TRBJ2-3	.	TGTGCCAGCAGCGGGGACAGGGGGGATACGCAGTATTTT	CASSGDRGDTQYF
TRBV10-2	TRBD2	20	TRBJ2-1	.	TGCGCCAGCAGTGATACTAGCGGGAGATTCACTACCTCTTCCTACAATGAGCAGTTCTTC	CASSDTSGRFTTSSYNEQFF
TRBV5-1	.	12	TRBJ1-2	.	TGCGCCAGCAGCTTTAATGGGGATGGCTACACCTTC	CASSFNGDGYTF
TRBV29-1	TRBD2	14	TRBJ2-1	.	TGCAGCGTTGGGACTAGCGGATCCGGGAATGAGCAGTTCTTC	CSVGTSGSGNEQFF
TRBV15	TRBD2	15	TRBJ2-1	.	TGTGCCACCAGCCGGGGACTAGCGGAGTACAATGAGCAGTTCTTC	CATSRGLAEYNEQFF